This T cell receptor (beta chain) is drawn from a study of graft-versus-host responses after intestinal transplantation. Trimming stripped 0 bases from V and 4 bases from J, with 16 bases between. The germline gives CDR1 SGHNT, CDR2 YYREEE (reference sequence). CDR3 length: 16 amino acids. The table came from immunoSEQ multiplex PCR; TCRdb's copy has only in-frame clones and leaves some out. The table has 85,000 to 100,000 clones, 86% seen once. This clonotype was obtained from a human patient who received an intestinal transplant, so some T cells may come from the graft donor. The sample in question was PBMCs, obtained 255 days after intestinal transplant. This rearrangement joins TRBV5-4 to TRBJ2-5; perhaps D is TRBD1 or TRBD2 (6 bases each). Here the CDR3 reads CASSLAGGLKTETQYF. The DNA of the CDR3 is TGTGCCAGCAGCTTGGCCGGGGGCCTCAAGACAGAGACCCAGTACTTC.